This TCR beta chain comes out of a study of Graves' ophthalmopathy and Graves' hyperthyroidism. Study at large: The term stable hyperthyroidism indicated an absence of ophthalmopathy within 18 months of follow-up.

V lost 2 bases to trimming and J lost 6 bases, with 11 bases between them. This CDR3 comprises 13 residues. Germline CDR1 SGHVS, CDR2 FNYEAQ. Notes on the study in general: The study's model predicted ophthalmopathy progression at 70.59% sensitivity and approximately 78% specificity. Detected in blood as well were most expanded thyroid clonotypes with frequency above 0.001.

The hyperthyroidism patients had a new diagnosis of under 2 months' duration and were aged 18 to 65. There are a few counts of this clonotype. No antigen is known for it. The study amplified TCR beta CDR3 regions using RNA transcripts. RT-PCR was first run with HTBI primers, then multiplex PCR in a second round. TCRdb reprocessed the multiplex PCR reads via MiXCR and lists one record per CDR3 protein. The sample contains over a million distinct CDR3 sequences, 35% to 45% of which appear only once. The rearrangement uses TRBV7-6 and TRBJ2-7; D call uncertain. This TCR was sampled from an adult man with Graves' hyperthyroidism. Sample: peripheral blood or thyroid tissue (not recorded which). In nucleotides, the CDR3 is TGTGCCAGCAGCTTAAAACAGTCGGTCGAGCAGTACTTC. Protein product: CASSLKQSVEQYF.